The 13 T cell receptor beta chains below all came from one sample that was sequenced in a study of T cells after yellow fever vaccination. TCRdb passed the 5' RACE reads through MiXCR, listing each CDR3 protein once. The data contain about 580,000 distinct CDR3 sequences, about 17% of them singletons. This specimen was PBMCs, taken about 5 days after the first yellow fever vaccination. These receptors all come from a man younger than 35 who received the YFV17D yellow fever vaccine.

The rearrangement joins TRBV9 to TRBJ1-6; no reliable D call. The CDR3 is 13 amino acids. The V and J ends lost 0 bases and 10 bases respectively, with 8 bases between them. CDR1 and CDR2 from the germline V gene are SGDLS and YYNGEE. CDR3 sequence: CASSVGGWSPLHF. The CDR3, as DNA: TGTGCCAGCAGCGTAGGAGGGTGGTCACCCCTCCACTTT. Full variable domain (missing parts from reference TRBV9 and TRBJ1-6): DSGVTQTPKHLITATGQRVTLRCSPRSGDLSVYWYQQSLDQGLQFLIQYYNGEERAKGNILERFSAQQFPDLHSELNLSSLELGDSALYFCASSVGGWSPLHFGNGTRLTVT.

The chain carries TRBV28 and TRBJ2-7, with D maybe TRBD1 (5 bases). Per the germline V gene, CDR1 is MDHEN and CDR2 is SYDVKM. CDR3 length equals 13 residues. V gave up 6 bases and J gave up 1 base, with 10 bases separating them. The CDR3 loop is CASRRQLSYEQYF. The DNA of the CDR3 is TGTGCCAGCAGAAGACAGCTGTCCTACGAGCAGTACTTC.

CDR3 DNA: TGCAGTGCTAGGTCCCCTAACACAGATACGCAGTATTTT. It codes for CSARSPNTDTQYF. The chain carries TRBV20-1 and TRBJ2-3; unclear D gene. Trimming took 3 bases from V and 2 from J, leaving 9 bases between them. The CDR3 is 13 amino acids. Germline V gives CDR1 DFQATT, CDR2 SNEGSKA (reference sequence).

This clonotype was found a few times. The chain joins TRBV20-1 to TRBJ1-2; the D gene is possibly TRBD1 (5 bases). CDR1 is DFQATT, CDR2 SNEGSKA, per germline (reference sequence). V lost 0 bases, J lost 6 bases, and 14 bases lay in between. There are 14 residues in the CDR3. CDR3 loop: CSARERGSLHGYTF. The CDR3 nucleotides are TGCAGTGCTAGAGAGCGGGGGTCCCTCCATGGCTACACCTTC.

This clonotype was recorded at least ten times. The V gene is TRBV20-1, the J gene TRBJ1-2; 7 bases fit TRBD1. The CDR3 length is 12 residues. The trim removed 2 bases at V and 7 bases at J, leaving 4 bases unmatched. Germline CDR1 reads DFQATT; CDR2 reads SNEGSKA (reference sequence). DNA of the CDR3: TGCAGTGCTAGATCAGGGGGAGGTGGCTACACCTTC. This encodes CSARSGGGGYTF.

This clonotype was seen a few times. The rearrangement joins TRBV6-2 or TRBV6-3 to TRBJ2-7; possibly TRBD1 for D (6 bases). The CDR3 sequence is 16 residues long. The V end was cut by 5 bases, the J end by 2 bases, with 19 bases between. Germline assignment: CDR1 MNHEY and CDR2 SVGEGT. CDR3: CASSPIVGRGTYEQYV. CDR3 nucleotide sequence: TGTGCCAGCAGTCCGATTGTAGGCAGGGGCACCTACGAGCAGTACGTC.

This clonotype was seen only a few times. The CDR3 nucleotides are TGTGCCAGCAGTGGCGTGGGACAGGCCCACACCGGGGAGCTGTTTTTT. This encodes CASSGVGQAHTGELFF. The J gene is TRBJ2-2, the V gene TRBV5-4, with TRBD1 identical over 8 bases. Trimming removed 5 bases from V and 3 bases from J; junction bases left unmatched: 9. The CDR3 loop spans 16 amino acids. The V gene's germline CDR1 is SGHNT and CDR2 YYREEE (reference sequence).

This clonotype was counted between two and nine times. The chain employs TRBV6-5 and TRBJ1-2; tentatively, D is TRBD1 (5 bases). The CDR3 runs 15 residues. V dropped 5 bases and J dropped 4 bases, with 17 bases sitting between them. CDR1 is MNHEY and CDR2 is SVGAGI in the germline V gene. CDR3 bases: TGTGCCAGCAGTACCACCGGAGGGGCCATCTATGGCTACACCTTC. Protein product: CASSTTGGAIYGYTF.

This clonotype was seen only a few times. The chain uses TRBV12-3 or TRBV12-4 and TRBJ2-2, with no clear D. The CDR3 contains 14 residues. The V gene lost 4 bases and the J gene lost 0 bases, with 6 bases spanning the gap. This CDR3 reads CASSYPPNTGELFF. In nucleotides, the CDR3 is TGTGCCAGCAGTTACCCGCCGAACACCGGGGAGCTGTTTTTT.

The chain has TRBV29-1 and TRBJ1-1; D is unresolved. Per the germline V gene, CDR1 is SQVTM and CDR2 is ANQGSEA. Deletions cut 7 bases from V and 0 bases from J, with 12 bases between. This CDR3 spans 13 amino acids. The chain's CDR3 is CSGDGYMNTEAFF. The CDR3 DNA follows: TGCAGCGGTGATGGATATATGAACACTGAAGCTTTCTTT.

This clonotype was seen more than once but under ten times. The V and J genes are TRBV29-1 and TRBJ2-5; 9 positions match TRBD2. The CDR3 loop spans 14 amino acids. V was clipped by 7 bases and J by 5 bases; unmatched bases: 11. Germline V lookup: CDR1 SQVTM, CDR2 ANQGSEA. CDR3 sequence: CSAEGGGAWETQYF. The DNA for the CDR3 is TGCAGCGCAGAAGGCGGGGGGGCATGGGAGACCCAGTACTTC.

CDR3 in DNA: TGTGCCAGCAGTTTACAGGGCCGCCGAGGCACAGATACGCAGTATTTT. It codes for CASSLQGRRGTDTQYF. The rearrangement uses TRBV27 and TRBJ2-3; a weak D match, TRBD1 (5 bases). Germline CDR1 is MNHEY and CDR2 is SMNVEV (reference sequence). Trimming removed 2 bases at V and 1 base at J, with 13 bases between. This CDR3 region has 16 residues.

This clonotype was counted many times. The chain is built from TRBV6-1 and TRBJ1-6; D might be TRBD1 (5 bases). In germline, CDR1 is MNHNS, CDR2 SASEGT. Trimming cost V 8 bases and J 0 bases, with 14 bases left between them. The length of the CDR3 is 16 residues. The CDR3 protein is CASHRGWPSYNSPLHF. CDR3 nucleotide sequence: TGTGCCAGCCATCGGGGGTGGCCCTCCTATAATTCACCCCTCCACTTT.